This is a list of T cell receptor beta chains from one sample in a study of monozygotic twins with inflammatory bowel disease. TCRdb reanalyzed the 5' RACE reads and collapses them to one entry per CDR3 protein, without DNA. Here the sample table reports approximately 330,000 distinct CDR3 sequences. The sequenced sample was blood. These receptors originate from a human donor with ulcerative colitis or Crohn's disease, or a healthy co-twin of an affected twin (not recorded which). CDR3s include the opening cysteine and the closing phenylalanine or tryptophan.

v_call: TRBV20-1
j_call: TRBJ1-5
cdr3_aa: CSAFDRVGDQPQHF

v_call: TRBV11-2
j_call: TRBJ1-2
cdr3_aa: CASSPWGTGYTF

v_call: TRBV6-6
j_call: TRBJ2-3
cdr3_aa: CAWGYSTDTQYF

v_call: TRBV2
j_call: TRBJ2-1
cdr3_aa: CASSVQKNNEQFF

v_call: TRBV14
j_call: TRBJ2-4
cdr3_aa: CASRFSGGKNIQYF

v_call: TRBV7-9
j_call: TRBJ2-1
cdr3_aa: CASSYPGGRTYNEQFF

v_call: TRBV7-3
j_call: TRBJ2-3
cdr3_aa: CASSFARTSGSTDTQYF

v_call: TRBV7-6
j_call: TRBJ2-1
cdr3_aa: CASRGAAPYNEQFF

v_call: TRBV18
j_call: TRBJ2-7
cdr3_aa: CASSPTAPQDVHEQYF

v_call: TRBV7-9
j_call: TRBJ2-1
cdr3_aa: CASSLGDRRIGEQFF

v_call: TRBV7-9
j_call: TRBJ2-1
cdr3_aa: CASSLFPDNEQFF

v_call: TRBV6-1
j_call: TRBJ2-1
cdr3_aa: CASSEILQGFEFF

v_call: TRBV28
j_call: TRBJ2-7
cdr3_aa: CASSLGQTGTISYEQYF

v_call: TRBV15
j_call: TRBJ2-2
cdr3_aa: CATSRERTGRAGMPSGELFF

v_call: TRBV5-1
j_call: TRBJ2-2
cdr3_aa: CASSWLAGQSNTGELFF

v_call: TRBV30
j_call: TRBJ1-4
cdr3_aa: CAWSTNEKLFF

v_call: TRBV4-1
j_call: TRBJ2-7
cdr3_aa: CASSQDQGSYEQYF

v_call: TRBV5-1
j_call: TRBJ2-7
cdr3_aa: CASSVTSGGLYEQYF

v_call: TRBV5-1
j_call: TRBJ2-2
cdr3_aa: CASSPRQGTSTGELFF

v_call: TRBV5-4
j_call: TRBJ2-7
cdr3_aa: CASSRGGLAGAYEQYF

v_call: TRBV24-1
j_call: TRBJ2-1
cdr3_aa: CATSGVGRGDEQFF

v_call: TRBV20-1
j_call: TRBJ2-1
cdr3_aa: CSAGASGRAGDEQFF

v_call: TRBV19
j_call: TRBJ1-1
cdr3_aa: CASSIKLMNTEAFF

v_call: TRBV5-6
j_call: TRBJ2-7
cdr3_aa: CASSLIGTYEQYF

v_call: TRBV7-9
j_call: TRBJ2-2
cdr3_aa: CASSLEFGGPDTGELFF

v_call: TRBV29-1
j_call: TRBJ2-1
cdr3_aa: CSVRTGMYNEQFF

v_call: TRBV7-9
j_call: TRBJ2-3
cdr3_aa: CASSFGGSSGSTDTQYF

v_call: TRBV11-1
j_call: TRBJ2-1
cdr3_aa: CASSPPTGREMSYNEQFF

v_call: TRBV4-1
j_call: TRBJ2-7
cdr3_aa: CASSQDVGVTYEQYF

v_call: TRBV20-1
j_call: TRBJ2-1
cdr3_aa: CSASRGGDSYEQFF

v_call: TRBV12-3/TRBV12-4
j_call: TRBJ1-2
cdr3_aa: CASSLLVQLYGYTF

v_call: TRBV5-1
j_call: TRBJ2-1
cdr3_aa: CASSKGGTGGPLRKQFF

v_call: TRBV6-5
j_call: TRBJ2-7
cdr3_aa: CATVRGPEQYF

v_call: TRBV10-1
j_call: TRBJ2-2
cdr3_aa: CASGNGILGELFF

v_call: TRBV7-7
j_call: TRBJ2-5
cdr3_aa: CASSFLLRETQYF

v_call: TRBV20-1
j_call: TRBJ2-1
cdr3_aa: CSARGSPSGGVYNEQFF

v_call: TRBV3-1
j_call: TRBJ2-2
cdr3_aa: CASSRDFSDTGELFF

v_call: TRBV7-6
j_call: TRBJ2-7
cdr3_aa: CASSLQGRSYEQYF

v_call: TRBV16
j_call: TRBJ1-2
cdr3_aa: CASSQSHPSAGNYGYTF

v_call: TRBV5-6
j_call: TRBJ2-1
cdr3_aa: CACSFGGGAGEQFF

v_call: TRBV19
j_call: TRBJ2-6
cdr3_aa: CASSRPESSGANVLTF

v_call: TRBV27
j_call: TRBJ1-1
cdr3_aa: CASSNRENTEAFF

v_call: TRBV4-3
j_call: TRBJ2-4
cdr3_aa: CASSQDVGTLNIQYF